This T cell receptor (beta chain) was sequenced for a study of coeliac disease. Study summary: Coeliac patients had newly diagnosed active disease, refractory type I disease, or gluten-free diet control. Study findings and constraints: Lamina propria and intraepithelial cell fractions may contain each other's cells. Control samples showed higher TRB and TRG clonality than intraepithelial and lamina propria samples in active celiac disease.

Sequenced by immunoSEQ multiplex PCR; TCRdb stores in-frame clones only, minus some. Found here are around 6,000 clones, less than 75% of them singletons; the top ten hold 7.5% to 10%. To note about this clone: Its antigen remains unidentified.

The sample was lymphocytes from the gut lamina propria. The sequence was collected from a man aged 65 to 85 with active celiac disease.

The CDR3 DNA sequence: TGCGCCAGCAGCTACAGACAGGAGCCTAACTATGGCTACACCTTC. Translating gives CASSYRQEPNYGYTF. V gene TRBV4-1 combines with J gene TRBJ1-2, with D possibly TRBD1 on 6 matching bases. The CDR3 is made up of 15 amino acids. Germline V gene lookup returns CDR1 MGHRA and CDR2 YSYEKL. V was shortened by 5 bases and J by 0 bases, with 13 bases between the two germline ends.